This T cell receptor beta chain was captured by sequencing in a study of OX40 agonist ivuxolimab in advanced cancers. In the study overall: The dose of intravenous ivuxolimab that patients received every 2 weeks ranged from 0.01 to 10 mg/kg. General study findings and limits: CD8+ T cells (on average) carried more expanded clones than CD4+ T cells.

Produced via immunoSEQ multiplex PCR; TCRdb's table is partial and in-frame only. Of some 80,000 clones in the sample, roughly 83% were seen once. Losses at the gene ends were 1 base for V and 7 bases for J; bases not matched to a gene: 15. Germline-derived CDR1 and CDR2 are MGHRA and YSYEKL. This CDR3 spans 18 amino acids. Only a few counts were recorded for this clone. Its antigen is unknown. V is TRBV4-1 and J is TRBJ1-4, with TRBD1 identical over 7 bases. The sequence derives from an adult with an advanced solid tumor such as melanoma, head and neck, liver or kidney cancer. The starting material was CD4+ or CD8+ T cells sorted from blood, obtained in a trial of the OX40 agonist ivuxolimab. The CDR3 here is CASSQGPPREGAGEKLFF. CDR3 in DNA: TGCGCCAGCAGCCAAGGTCCCCCCCGGGAGGGGGCTGGTGAAAAACTGTTTTTT.